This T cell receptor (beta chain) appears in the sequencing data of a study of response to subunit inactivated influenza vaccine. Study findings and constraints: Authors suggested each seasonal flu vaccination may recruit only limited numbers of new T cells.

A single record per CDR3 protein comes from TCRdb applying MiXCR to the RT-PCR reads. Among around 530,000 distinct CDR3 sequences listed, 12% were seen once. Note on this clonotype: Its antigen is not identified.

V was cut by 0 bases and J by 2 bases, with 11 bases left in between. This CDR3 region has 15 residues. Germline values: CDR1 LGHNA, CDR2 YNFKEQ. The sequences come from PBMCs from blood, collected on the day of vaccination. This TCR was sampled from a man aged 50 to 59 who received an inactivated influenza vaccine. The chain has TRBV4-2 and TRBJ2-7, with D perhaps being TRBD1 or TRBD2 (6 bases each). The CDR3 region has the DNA TGTGCCAGCAGCCAAGAGGGGGGCAGGGCCTACGAGCAGTACTTC. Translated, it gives CASSQEGGRAYEQYF.